This T cell receptor beta chain was observed in a study of Ad26.COV2.S vaccination and SARS-CoV-2 variants. The germline V gene has CDR1 LNHDA and CDR2 SQIVND (reference sequence). Trimming shortened V by 7 bases and J by 0 bases, and 9 bases separated the two germline ends. The CDR3 consists of 13 residues. TCRdb's copy holds only in-frame clones and misses some; the assay was immunoSEQ multiplex PCR. The repertoire consists of about 410,000 clones, with 80% to 95% occurring once and the leading ten covering around 1.7%. Treatment of the sample: some 19 received Ad26.COV2.S at low or high dose, single or two shots; a few received placebo; per-sample allocation not given. Day 63 after the first vaccine or placebo injection was the time point for sampling.

The gene calls are TRBV19 and TRBJ1-1; TRBD1 is a possible D gene (6 bases). Specimen: peripheral blood, collected in a trial of Ad26.COV2.S vaccine versus placebo. This TCR was recovered from a person aged 18 to 59 who received the Ad26.COV2.S COVID-19 vaccine or a placebo. DNA for the CDR3: TGTGCCAGTAATAACAGGGTGAACACTGAAGCTTTCTTT. Translated, it gives CASNNRVNTEAFF.